A selection of T cell receptor beta chains follows, all from one sample in a study of cytomegalovirus exposure and HLA in healthy donors. Measured with immunoSEQ multiplex PCR; TCRdb has only the in-frame clones, and not every one. The top ten hold 2.6% of the sample, which has roughly 130,000 clones, around three quarters seen once. The sequenced material came from PBMCs. All receptors derive from a woman aged 55 to 70 in good health and CMV-seropositive. The CDR3 runs from the conserved cysteine through the conserved F or W. The D gene is left open where the match is weak. Not all rows give a size; the values are once, few, many and, for expanded clones, a class.

clone size | D gene | J gene | V gene | CDR3 protein | CDR3 DNA
. | TRBD1 | TRBJ1-2 | TRBV6-1 | CASSEAHRGGYTF | TGTGCCAGCAGTGAAGCGCACAGGGGTGGCTACACCTTC
. | TRBD1 | TRBJ2-7 | TRBV19 | CASSDRDEQYF | TGTGCCAGTAGTGACAGGGACGAGCAGTACTTC
. | . | TRBJ1-5 | TRBV2 | CASTRDVNQPQHF | TGTGCCAGCACCCGGGATGTCAATCAGCCCCAGCATTTT
. | TRBD1 | TRBJ1-1 | TRBV27 | CASSLLDRDRTEAFF | TGTGCCAGCAGTTTACTGGACAGGGACCGCACTGAAGCTTTCTTT
few | TRBD1 | TRBJ2-7 | TRBV6-5 | CASSPGQGGFEQYF | TGTGCCAGCAGCCCGGGACAGGGTGGATTCGAGCAGTACTTC
. | . | TRBJ2-1 | TRBV5-6 | CASSLPLGQGSDKGQFF | TGTGCCAGCAGCTTACCCCTCGGGCAGGGGTCCGATAAAGGGCAGTTCTTC
. | . | TRBJ2-7 | TRBV28 | CASSLNIYEQYF | TGTGCCAGCAGTTTAAATATCTACGAGCAGTACTTC
once | . | TRBJ2-3 | TRBV4-1 | CASSRTVSTDTQYF | TGCGCCAGCAGCCGGACAGTTAGCACAGATACGCAGTATTTT
. | TRBD2 | TRBJ2-3 | TRBV28 | CASSTPSGPGDTQYF | TGTGCCAGCAGTACCCCTAGCGGGCCGGGGGATACGCAGTATTTT
. | . | TRBJ2-5 | TRBV6-5 | CASSEAGDRETQYF | TGCGCCAGCAGTGAGGCAGGGGATAGGGAGACCCAGTACTTC
. | TRBD1 | TRBJ1-2 | TRBV29-1 | CSGLGQGSYGYTF | TGCAGCGGCCTGGGACAGGGGTCCTATGGCTACACCTTC
. | . | TRBJ1-4 | TRBV5-1 | CASSFGGSNEKLFF | TGCGCCAGCAGCTTTGGGGGGTCTAATGAAAAACTGTTTTTT
. | . | TRBJ2-6 | TRBV2 | CASRPTGSGANVLTF | TGTGCCAGCAGGCCAACAGGCTCTGGGGCCAACGTCCTGACTTTC
. | TRBD1 | TRBJ1-4 | TRBV7-2 | CASNRGLSEKLFF | TGTGCCAGCAACAGGGGCCTAAGTGAAAAACTGTTTTTT
. | TRBD2 | TRBJ2-5 | TRBV7-8 | CASSLVLAGGLQETQYF | TGTGCCAGCAGCTTAGTGTTAGCGGGGGGCCTACAAGAGACCCAGTACTTC
. | . | TRBJ2-1 | TRBV7-6 | CASSLGRGLSYNEQFF | TGTGCCAGCAGCCTGGGCAGGGGTCTCTCCTACAATGAGCAGTTCTTC
. | TRBD2 | TRBJ2-3 | TRBV2 | CATDYWGRGGISTDTQYF | TGTGCCACTGACTATTGGGGGCGGGGGGGAATCTCCACAGATACGCAGTATTTT
. | TRBD1 | TRBJ1-4 | TRBV6-1 | CAGGADRGYEKLFF | TGTGCCGGCGGTGCGGACAGGGGATATGAAAAACTGTTTTTT
. | TRBD1 | TRBJ2-7 | TRBV6-5 | CASSYSSGGNYEQYF | TGTGCCAGCAGTTACTCGTCAGGGGGCAACTACGAGCAGTACTTC
. | TRBD2 | TRBJ2-3 | TRBV5-1 | CASSLASIGLAGKDTQYF | TGCGCCAGCAGCTTGGCGAGTATCGGGCTAGCGGGGAAAGATACGCAGTATTTT
few | . | TRBJ1-2 | TRBV28 | CATAIVYGYTF | TGTGCCACCGCGATCGTCTATGGCTACACCTTC
. | TRBD1 | TRBJ2-7 | TRBV6-1 | CASSGTGSGAYEQYF | TGTGCCAGCAGTGGGACAGGATCAGGGGCTTACGAGCAGTACTTC
. | TRBD1 | TRBJ1-5 | TRBV4-1 | CASSHRTGEAHQPQHF | TGCGCCAGCAGCCACCGGACAGGGGAAGCCCATCAGCCCCAGCATTTT
. | . | TRBJ2-5 | TRBV5-1 | CASSLQGPETQYF | TGCGCCAGCAGCTTGCAGGGGCCCGAGACCCAGTACTTC
. | TRBD1 | TRBJ2-3 | TRBV6-4 | CASSEAGTGKADTQYF | TGTGCCAGCAGTGAAGCCGGGACAGGGAAGGCAGATACGCAGTATTTT
few | TRBD1 | TRBJ1-2 | TRBV6-1 | CASSEPGQGPGYTF | TGTGCCAGCAGTGAACCGGGACAGGGTCCTGGCTACACCTTC
. | . | TRBJ1-5 | TRBV7-9 | CASSLAGGPNQPQHF | TGTGCCAGCAGCTTAGCGGGGGGGCCCAATCAGCCCCAGCATTTT
. | TRBD2 | TRBJ2-1 | TRBV5-1 | CASSPASGLGLNEQFF | TGCGCCAGCAGCCCAGCCTCGGGACTAGGCCTCAATGAGCAGTTCTTC
. | . | TRBJ1-2 | TRBV29-1 | CSVLGANPLGYTF | TGCAGCGTGTTAGGGGCAAACCCCTTGGGCTACACCTTC
. | TRBD1 | TRBJ1-2 | TRBV6-6 | CASSPSPGQGGDGYTF | TGTGCCAGCAGTCCCTCCCCGGGACAGGGGGGTGATGGCTACACCTTC
. | TRBD2 | TRBJ2-3 | TRBV10-3 | CAISPGGGPTDTQYF | TGTGCCATCAGCCCGGGGGGAGGGCCCACAGATACGCAGTATTTT
once | TRBD1 | TRBJ1-4 | TRBV5-8 | CASSFGQGGVTNEKLFF | TGTGCCAGCAGCTTTGGACAGGGGGGAGTAACTAATGAAAAACTGTTTTTT
. | . | TRBJ1-5 | TRBV7-2 | CASSDTGQSNQPQHF | TGTGCCAGCAGCGACACTGGACAGAGCAATCAGCCCCAGCATTTT
few | TRBD1 | TRBJ1-4 | TRBV7-9 | CASTWDRGDEKLFF | TGTGCCAGCACCTGGGACAGAGGAGATGAAAAACTGTTTTTT
. | TRBD2 | TRBJ2-3 | TRBV2 | CASSYSGTSTDTQYF | TGTGCCAGCAGTTATAGCGGGACTAGCACAGATACGCAGTATTTT
. | TRBD1 | TRBJ2-2 | TRBV10-2 | CAIDGTGGSTGELFF | TGCGCCATCGACGGGACAGGGGGCAGCACCGGGGAGCTGTTTTTT
. | . | TRBJ1-1 | TRBV5-1 | CASSLDGMNTEAFF | TGCGCCAGCAGCTTGGACGGTATGAACACTGAAGCTTTCTTT
. | . | TRBJ2-1 | TRBV11-3 | CASSLGLGPNEQFF | TGTGCCAGCAGCTTAGGCCTAGGCCCTAATGAGCAGTTCTTC
. | . | TRBJ2-3 | TRBV4-1 | CASSQVQGQDTQYF | TGCGCCAGCAGCCAAGTTCAGGGACAAGATACGCAGTATTTT
. | . | TRBJ1-1 | TRBV6-5 | CASSYSIWQVNTEAFF | TGTGCCAGCAGTTACTCGATATGGCAGGTGAACACTGAAGCTTTCTTT
. | . | TRBJ2-1 | TRBV28 | CASSSYNEQFF | TGTGCCAGCAGTTCGTACAATGAGCAGTTCTTC
. | . | TRBJ1-4 | TRBV5-1 | CASSGGSEPTNEKLFF | TGCGCCAGCAGCGGGGGGTCGGAGCCAACTAATGAAAAACTGTTTTTT
once | TRBD1 | TRBJ2-2 | TRBV5-4 | CASSLEQGVYTGELFF | TGTGCCAGCAGCTTGGAACAGGGGGTATACACCGGGGAGCTGTTTTTT